The source of this T cell receptor (beta chain) is a study of identical twins. One entry per CDR3 protein, called by TCRdb with MiXCR from the 5' RACE reads. Among 150,000 or so distinct CDR3 sequences listed, roughly 3.2% were seen once. At least ten counts were recorded for this clonotype. This CDR3 region has 16 residues. The V end lost 3 bases, the J end lost 3 bases, and 14 bases lay between the germline ends. This sequence was found in a man between 18 and 35 years old in good health. Sequencing was carried out using memory T cells sorted from blood. The chain employs TRBV12-3 or TRBV12-4 and TRBJ2-2, with D possibly being TRBD2 (5 bases). The CDR3 DNA reads TGTGCCAGCAGTTTGCCACTAGGGTGGGACACCGGGGAGCTGTTTTTT. Translating gives CASSLPLGWDTGELFF.